This entry lists 11 T cell receptor beta chains sequenced from one sample in a study of CD8 T cells in Susac syndrome. RNA in amounts of roughly 0.5 to 1 ug was reverse transcribed with random hexamers. TCRdb re-derived calls from the immunoSEQ multiplex PCR reads in MiXCR, one entry per CDR3 protein. This sample yields about 180,000 distinct CDR3 sequences, of which under 97% are seen a single time; about 0.093% belongs to the top ten. Specimen: CD4+ T cells from PBMCs. The receptors derive from a human donor with multiple sclerosis.

The chain combines TRBV2 with TRBJ2-1, with 8 bases identical to TRBD2. This CDR3 is 18 amino acids long. The trim removed 6 bases at V and 2 bases at J, leaving 15 bases unmatched. The germline V gene has CDR1 SNHLY and CDR2 FYNNEI. Written as DNA, the CDR3 is TGTGCCAGCAGCGCGGTCCCAGGTCATAGCGGGGCCTACAATGAGCAGTTCTTC. Translating gives CASSAVPGHSGAYNEQFF.

The rearrangement links TRBV7-2 to TRBJ1-2; TRBD1 is a possible D gene (6 bases). Trimming pared 0 bases from V and 4 bases from J, leaving 12 bases between. Germline CDR1 SGHTA, CDR2 FQGNSA. The CDR3 spans 15 residues. DNA for the CDR3: TGTGCCAGCAGCTTAGCGTTAACAGGGATCTATGGCTACACCTTC. Amino acids: CASSLALTGIYGYTF.

This rearrangement joins TRBV30 to TRBJ2-1; D might be TRBD1 or TRBD2, each matching 6 bases. Trimming took off 4 bases at V and 4 bases at J, with 17 bases between the two ends. The CDR3 contains 15 residues. The germline V gene has CDR1 GTSNPN and CDR2 SVGIG (reference sequence). The CDR3 protein is CAWKWGARAYNEQFF. The CDR3 region has the DNA TGTGCCTGGAAGTGGGGGGCCAGGGCATACAATGAGCAGTTCTTC.

V is TRBV20-1 and J is TRBJ1-1; TRBD1 aligns across 9 bases. From germline, CDR1 is DFQATT and CDR2 SNEGSKA (reference sequence). This CDR3 contains 15 residues. Unmatched junction bases numbered 6, after V lost 0 bases and J lost 4 bases. The CDR3 reads CSARDLQDRGTEAFF. For the CDR3, the DNA is TGCAGTGCTAGAGATCTTCAGGACAGGGGCACTGAAGCTTTCTTT.

This clonotype came up a few times. The chain joins TRBV20-1 to TRBJ2-7; D is possibly TRBD1 (5 bases). Germline CDR1 is DFQATT and CDR2 is SNEGSKA (reference sequence). Trimming left V 4 bases short and J 3 bases short, with 13 bases between. This CDR3 comprises 13 residues. In DNA form, the CDR3 reads TGCAGTGCTACTGGACAATCGGGCTACGAGCAGTACTTC. It codes for CSATGQSGYEQYF.

The CDR3 here is CSARTSGGRTQYF. The CDR3 DNA reads TGCAGTGCTAGGACTAGCGGGGGGAGGACCCAGTACTTC. This chain connects TRBV20-1 to TRBJ2-5; 13 bases fit TRBD2. The CDR3 spans 13 residues. Germline values: CDR1 DFQATT, CDR2 SNEGSKA (reference sequence). V was pared by 3 bases and J by 7 bases, with 2 bases of the junction left unmatched.

The J gene is TRBJ1-2, the V gene TRBV6-2 or TRBV6-3; no clear D gene. The germline V and J ends were trimmed by 0 bases and 10 bases, with 12 bases remaining between them. Germline V gives CDR1 MNHEY, CDR2 SVGEGT. The CDR3 spans 13 residues. Here the CDR3 DNA reads TGTGCCAGCAGTTACTCGCATTCGGCTGTCTACACCTTC. Protein: CASSYSHSAVYTF.

The rearrangement links TRBV19 to TRBJ2-1, with 13 bases lining up with TRBD2. The CDR3 is 16 amino acids. CDR1 is LNHDA and CDR2 is SQIVND in the germline V gene (reference sequence). The junction had 12 bases not matched to a gene; V was cut back by 5 bases and J by 11 bases. DNA of the CDR3: TGTGCCAGTAGTGCGGACCGACTAGCGGGAGGCTCGAAGCAGTTCTTC. This codes for CASSADRLAGGSKQFF.

The CDR3 is CAISESDRGNSPLHF. The CDR3 nucleotides read TGTGCCATCAGTGAGTCTGACAGGGGTAATTCACCCCTCCACTTT. V gene TRBV10-3 combines with J gene TRBJ1-6, with 8 bases aligning to TRBD1. This CDR3 has 15 residues. Germline CDR1 and CDR2: ENHRY and SYGVKD. V trimming: 0 bases; J trimming: 6 bases; junction bases outside the gene matches: 1.

The chain carries TRBV20-1 and TRBJ2-3; 9 nucleotides line up with TRBD1. This CDR3 contains 20 residues. With V trimmed by 0 bases and J by 0 bases, 16 bases remained unmatched. Germline V lookup: CDR1 DFQATT, CDR2 SNEGSKA (reference sequence). This CDR3 is CSARDYRGRLPRESTDTQYF. In DNA form, the CDR3 reads TGCAGTGCTAGAGATTACAGGGGGCGTCTCCCACGGGAAAGCACAGATACGCAGTATTTT.

J is TRBJ2-5 and V is TRBV30; 12 positions agree with TRBD1. CDR1 is GTSNPN and CDR2 is SVGIG in the germline V gene (reference sequence). V gave up 3 bases and J gave up 10 bases; unmatched junction bases: 21. There are 18 residues in the CDR3. The CDR3 is CAWSPTVAGQGAVEVQYF. The DNA of the CDR3 is TGTGCCTGGAGCCCCACGGTGGCGGGACAGGGGGCGGTTGAGGTCCAGTACTTC.